This T cell receptor (delta chain) was identified during a study of gamma-delta T cells after stem cell transplantation. TCRdb re-called the RT-PCR reads through CATT. The sample has just under 2,500 delta-chain clones, nearly 20% seen once. Germline-derived CDR1 and CDR2 are GEAIGNYY and EKD. The CDR3 totals 13 residues. Trimming cost V 4 bases and J 8 bases; bases outside gene matches: 4. This clone appeared a few times. The sequencing sample was made of gamma-delta T cells. The rearrangement joins TRDV2 to TRDJ1; 12 nucleotides line up with TRDD3. The source of this sequence is a human donor. It is not recorded whose cells these are; they may come from a transplant donor. CDR3 loop: CACERTGGYKLIF. CDR3 nucleotides: TGTGCCTGTGAGCGTACTGGGGGATACAAACTCATCTTT.